One sample yielded the 12 T cell receptor beta chains listed below, sequenced in a study of Ad26.COV2.S vaccination and SARS-CoV-2 variants. Repertoires were generated with immunoSEQ multiplex PCR, while TCRdb's copy carries only in-frame clones and drops some. The table includes 510,000 or so clones, around 88% detected once. This sample's treatment: about 20 received Ad26.COV2.S at low or high dose, single or two shots; five or six received placebo; per-sample allocation not given. All samples were drawn on day 63, counting from the first vaccine or placebo injection. Sequenced material: peripheral blood, taken in a trial of Ad26.COV2.S vaccine versus placebo. These receptors originate from a person between 18 and 59 years old who received the Ad26.COV2.S COVID-19 vaccine or a placebo.

The rearrangement uses TRBV19 and TRBJ2-1; 11 bases are shared with TRBD2. The CDR3 is 14 residues long. The ends lost 9 bases at V and 7 bases at J; junction bases unmatched: 8. Germline CDR1 LNHDA, CDR2 SQIVND (reference sequence). The CDR3 sequence: CASRLAGIMNEQFF. DNA for the CDR3: TGTGCCAGCAGACTAGCGGGAATTATGAATGAGCAGTTCTTC.

The genes are TRBV19 and TRBJ1-1, with a possible D match to TRBD1 (5 bases). CDR3 length equals 14 residues. Germline CDR1 is LNHDA and CDR2 is SQIVND (reference sequence). The V and J ends lost 4 bases and 1 base respectively, with 10 bases between them. CDR3 loop: CASSTGTGNTEAFF. The DNA of the CDR3 is TGTGCCAGTAGTACCGGGACGGGGAACACTGAAGCTTTCTTT.

V gene TRBV5-1 combines with J gene TRBJ2-7; weak D call: TRBD1 (5 bases). The V gene lost 2 bases and the J gene lost 7 bases, with 10 bases spanning the gap. The CDR3 runs to 12 residues. The germline V gene has CDR1 SGHRS and CDR2 YFSETQ. The CDR3 protein is CASSFVQGEQYF. The CDR3 DNA reads as TGCGCCAGCAGCTTCGTCCAGGGTGAGCAGTACTTC. The complete variable domain, with remaining parts taken from reference TRBV5-1 and TRBJ2-7, reads KAGVTQTPRYLIKTRGQQVTLSCSPISGHRSVSWYQQTPGQGLQFLFEYFSETQRNKGNFPGRFSGRQFSNSRSEMNVSTLELGDSALYLCASSFVQGEQYFGPGTRLTVT.

V gene TRBV7-8 combines with J gene TRBJ1-2; tentative D call: TRBD1 (5 bases). CDR3 length equals 14 residues. Germline assignment: CDR1 SGHVS and CDR2 FQNEAQ. V dropped 3 bases and J dropped 8 bases, with 16 bases sitting between them. Here the CDR3 reads CASSFLSGAGGYTF. CDR3 coding DNA: TGTGCCAGCAGCTTCTTGAGTGGGGCCGGGGGCTACACCTTC.

The chain joins TRBV7-2 to TRBJ1-2; TRBD1 matches at 8 bases. This CDR3 has 15 amino acids. Germline V gene sequence: CDR1 SGHTA, CDR2 FQGNSA. V lost 5 bases and J lost 8; bases outside the gene matches: 13. CDR3 coding DNA: TGTGCCAGCAGCGTAGACAGGGGCGTCCCGCGGGGCTACACCTTC. This translates into CASSVDRGVPRGYTF.

The rearrangement uses TRBV19 and TRBJ1-1, with 10 bases matching TRBD1. There are 15 residues in the CDR3. Germline V gene data show CDR1 as LNHDA and CDR2 as SQIVND (reference sequence). After removal of 1 base from V and 6 bases from J, the junction contained 5 bases not matched to a gene. The CDR3 reads CASSIGGTGVPEAFF. The CDR3, as DNA: TGTGCCAGTAGTATAGGGGGGACAGGGGTACCTGAAGCTTTCTTT. Variable domain in full (rest from reference TRBV19 and TRBJ1-1): DGGITQSPKYLFRKEGQNVTLSCEQNLNHDAMYWYRQDPGQGLRLIYYSQIVNDFQKGDIAEGYSVSREKKESFPLTVTSAQKNPTAFYLCASSIGGTGVPEAFFGQGTRLTVV.

The CDR3 DNA sequence: TGTGCCAGCAGTTTATATAAGCCCAGCGGAGCCGCCTACGAGCAGTACTTC. It specifies CASSLYKPSGAAYEQYF. The chain is built from TRBV27 and TRBJ2-7, with D perhaps TRBD2 (5 bases). V was pared by 1 base and J by 2 bases, with 18 bases between. The germline CDR1 and CDR2 sequences are MNHEY and SMNVEV (reference sequence). The CDR3 totals 17 residues.

This clone was recorded once. This chain joins TRBV19 and TRBJ2-1; TRBD2 aligns across 13 bases. Germline assignment: CDR1 LNHDA and CDR2 SQIVND (reference sequence). This CDR3 has 14 residues. V lost 7 bases to trimming and J lost 9 bases; unmatched junction nucleotides: 6. CDR3 in DNA: TGTGCCAGTACTTCACTAGCGGGAGGGGGTGAGCAGTTCTTC. It is translated as CASTSLAGGGEQFF.

This sequence joins TRBV10-2 and TRBJ1-1; 10 positions agree with TRBD1. Per the germline V gene, CDR1 is WSHSY and CDR2 is SAAADI. After removal of 6 bases from V and 4 bases from J, the junction contained 8 bases not matched to a gene. This CDR3 is 15 amino acids long. This CDR3 is CASRGTGVLTTEAFF. For the CDR3, the DNA is TGCGCCAGCAGAGGGACAGGGGTATTGACCACTGAAGCTTTCTTT.

CDR3 residues: CASSLAWSYEQYF. The CDR3 region has the DNA TGCGCCAGCAGCTTGGCCTGGAGCTACGAGCAGTACTTC. The J gene is TRBJ2-7, the V gene TRBV5-1, with D unclear. The CDR3 totals 13 residues. Looked up from germline, CDR1 is SGHRS and CDR2 is YFSETQ. Trimming took off 0 bases at V and 3 bases at J, with 7 bases between the two ends.

The rearrangement joins TRBV5-8 to TRBJ2-1; TRBD2 matches 7 bases. Germline V gene data show CDR1 as SGHTS and CDR2 as YDEGEE. V lost 0 bases and J lost 10; bases outside the gene matches: 19. The CDR3 loop spans 18 amino acids. CDR3 DNA sequence: TGTGCCAGCAGCTTGGACGGCGGGGGACGACCCCGGGAATTGGAGCAGTTCTTC. This encodes CASSLDGGGRPRELEQFF.

The V call is TRBV5-5, the J call TRBJ1-2; D is unclear. Between the trimmed V and J ends, which lost 4 bases and 4 bases, there was a span of 14 bases. Germline assignment: CDR1 SGHKS and CDR2 YYEKEE (reference sequence). The length of the CDR3 is 14 residues. CDR3 region: CASSREADSYGYTF. For the CDR3, the DNA is TGTGCCAGCAGCCGAGAAGCAGATTCCTATGGCTACACCTTC.